This TCR beta chain is drawn from a study of blood T cell repertoires in COVID-19. Overall study context: Both acute and convalescent COVID-19 samples were obtained from the United States, Italy and Spain. In each case, the material was cDNA or gDNA derived from T cells, B-cell-depleted T cells, or PBMCs.

Germline V CDR1 and CDR2: MDHEN, SYDVKM. V lost 5 bases to trimming and J lost 3 bases, with 9 bases between them. This CDR3 region has 13 residues. As handled by the study authors: Quantification of nucleated cells was approximated via reference gene primer amplification. TCRdb's copy holds only in-frame clones and misses some; the assay was immunoSEQ multiplex PCR. The DNA gave D and trimming, while V, J and clone size come from that table. The profile shows more than 85,000 clones, around 80% of them singletons. The chain recombines TRBV28 with TRBJ2-3; D gene ambiguous. The clonotype was recovered from a man aged 70-80 years with acute or convalescent COVID-19. Sequenced material: peripheral blood. The CDR3 spells CASSPQMTDTQYF. CDR3 DNA: TGTGCCAGCAGTCCTCAGATGACAGATACGCAGTATTTT.